This passage covers 17 T cell receptor beta chains from one sample sequenced in a study of blood T cell repertoires in COVID-19. Method: immunoSEQ multiplex PCR; TCRdb's copy keeps in-frame clones and lacks some. The table lists roughly 260,000 clones, more than 70% of them singletons. The sequenced sample consisted of peripheral blood. All receptors come from a woman aged 45 to 65 with acute or convalescent COVID-19.

This clone was recorded once. V is TRBV30 and J is TRBJ1-1; TRBD1 might be the D (5 bases). The CDR3 sequence is 13 residues long. The V gene lost 3 bases and the J gene lost 4 bases, with 12 bases spanning the gap. Looked up from germline, CDR1 is GTSNPN and CDR2 is SVGIG (reference sequence). This CDR3 reads CAWSRDSLTEAFF. The CDR3, as DNA: TGTGCCTGGAGCAGGGACTCCCTCACTGAAGCTTTCTTT.

The chain couples TRBV24-1 to TRBJ1-1, with a tentative D call TRBD1 (5 bases). The germline gives CDR1 KGHDR, CDR2 SFDVKD. The ends were cut back, 5 bases at V and 1 base at J, with 7 bases in the middle. CDR3 length equals 13 residues. The CDR3 DNA reads as TGTGCCACCAGTGTCACAGGGAACACTGAAGCTTTCTTT. Protein: CATSVTGNTEAFF.

The DNA for the CDR3 is TGTGCCACAGCCGGGACTAGTGGTAATGAGCAGTTCTTC. Residues: CATAGTSGNEQFF. This chain uses TRBV24-1 with TRBJ2-1; TRBD2 matches 8 bases. This CDR3 spans 13 amino acids. V shed 10 bases and J 7 bases; nucleotides not matched to a gene: 8. Per germline, CDR1 KGHDR and CDR2 SFDVKD.

This rearrangement joins TRBV5-1 to TRBJ2-1, with TRBD1 matching over 8 bases. The ends lost 0 bases at V and 4 bases at J; junction bases unmatched: 3. Germline-derived CDR1 and CDR2 are SGHRS and YFSETQ. The CDR3 loop spans 15 amino acids. The CDR3 sequence: CASSLVGDRYNEQFF. DNA for the CDR3: TGCGCCAGCAGCTTGGTGGGGGACAGGTACAATGAGCAGTTCTTC. Together with reference TRBV5-1 and TRBJ2-1, the CDR3 gives the full variable domain: KAGVTQTPRYLIKTRGQQVTLSCSPISGHRSVSWYQQTPGQGLQFLFEYFSETQRNKGNFPGRFSGRQFSNSRSEMNVSTLELGDSALYLCASSLVGDRYNEQFFGPGTRLTVL.

V usage is TRBV29-1 and J usage is TRBJ1-4; 10 positions match TRBD1. The CDR3 extends over 15 amino acids. Germline V gives CDR1 SQVTM, CDR2 ANQGSEA. After removal of 6 bases from V and 3 bases from J, the junction contained 7 bases not matched to a gene. This CDR3 is CSVRIGQGANEKLFF. The DNA for the CDR3 is TGCAGCGTGAGAATTGGACAGGGGGCTAATGAAAAACTGTTTTTT.

This rearrangement joins TRBV18 to TRBJ2-1; TRBD1 is a possible D gene (6 bases). The germline V gene has CDR1 KGHSH and CDR2 LQKENI. Trimming stripped 2 bases from V and 5 bases from J, with 10 bases between. The CDR3 length is 14 residues. The CDR3 DNA is TGTGCCAGCTCACCAGACAGGAACGACAATGAGCAGTTCTTC. Residues: CASSPDRNDNEQFF. Supplemented by reference TRBV18 and TRBJ2-1, the full variable domain reads NAGVMQNPRHLVRRRGQEARLRCSPMKGHSHVYWYRQLPEEGLKFMVYLQKENIIDESGMPKERFSAEFPKEGPSILRIQQVVRGDSAAYFCASSPDRNDNEQFFGPGTRLTVL.

The chain recombines TRBV3-1 (or the pseudogene TRBV3-2) with TRBJ2-5; D perhaps matches TRBD2 (6 bases). Germline V lookup: CDR1 LGHDT, CDR2 YNNKEL (reference sequence). Trimming cost V 3 bases and J 3 bases, with 17 bases left between them. The CDR3 covers 16 residues. In DNA, the CDR3 is TGTGCCAGCAGCCATCCCCTTAGCGGAGCTAAAGAGACCCAGTACTTC. This translates into CASSHPLSGAKETQYF.

The chain links TRBV30 to TRBJ2-2, with D unclear. Germline assignment: CDR1 GTSNPN and CDR2 SVGIG (reference sequence). Between the trimmed V and J ends, which lost 6 bases and 0 bases, there was a span of 8 bases. CDR3 length: 13 residues. This CDR3 reads CACPLANTGELFF. The DNA for the CDR3 is TGTGCCTGCCCGCTAGCGAACACCGGGGAGCTGTTTTTT.

This sequence joins TRBV7-2 and TRBJ1-5; 9 bases fit TRBD1. Germline V lookup: CDR1 SGHTA, CDR2 FQGNSA. The CDR3 contains 12 residues. J lost 15 bases, V lost 1 base, and 4 bases had no gene match. CDR3 nucleotides: TGTGCCAGCAGCTTAGGGACAGGGGAACGGCATTTT. As protein: CASSLGTGERHF.

V and J are TRBV5-1 and TRBJ2-7; D is uncertain. V lost 4 bases and J lost 3, with 11 bases in between. The CDR3 runs to 13 residues. Germline values: CDR1 SGHRS, CDR2 YFSETQ. The CDR3 DNA reads TGCGCCAGCAGCCCCGGGTCCATCTACGAGCAGTACTTC. Protein product: CASSPGSIYEQYF.

The rearrangement links TRBV29-1 to TRBJ1-2; D is unresolved. This CDR3 region has 12 residues. The germline V gene encodes CDR1 SQVTM and CDR2 ANQGSEA. With 3 bases removed from V and 6 bases from J, the gap between germline ends came to 11 bases. CDR3 in DNA: TGCAGCGTTGATTCCTTAAATCATGGCTACACCTTC. Translating gives CSVDSLNHGYTF.

The DNA for the CDR3 is TGCGCCAGCAGCGCTATTACCGGGACAGGGGAAGAGACCCAGTACTTC. This sequence encodes CASSAITGTGEETQYF. The chain carries TRBV5-1 and TRBJ2-5; 10 positions agree with TRBD1. This CDR3 is built from 16 residues. V gave up 4 bases and J gave up 3 bases; unmatched junction bases: 9. Germline V lookup: CDR1 SGHRS, CDR2 YFSETQ.

CDR3 coding DNA: TGTGCCAGCACCTTTATGGGAGGGGATACGCAGTATTTT. Translated, it gives CASTFMGGDTQYF. This sequence joins TRBV7-9 and TRBJ2-3, with 7 bases that match TRBD2. The CDR3 totals 13 residues. Losses at the gene ends were 7 bases for V and 6 bases for J; bases not matched to a gene: 7. Looked up from germline, CDR1 is SEHNR and CDR2 is FQNEAQ (reference sequence).

This rearrangement joins TRBV28 to TRBJ2-2; D might be TRBD2 (5 bases). Trimming shortened V by 5 bases and J by 2 bases, and 12 bases separated the two germline ends. Germline CDR1 reads MDHEN; CDR2 reads SYDVKM. The CDR3 has 15 amino acids. The CDR3, as DNA: TGTGCCAGCAGTCTAGCTGACGTAAACACCGGGGAGCTGTTTTTT. Protein product: CASSLADVNTGELFF.

The CDR3: CASRSTGLGNTIYF. The CDR3 nucleotides are TGTGCCAGCAGGTCCACAGGGTTGGGAAACACCATATATTTT. V and J are TRBV6-5 and TRBJ1-3, with D possibly being TRBD1 (6 bases). This CDR3 has 14 amino acids. Germline V CDR1 and CDR2: MNHEY, SVGAGI. V lost 6 bases and J 4 bases, leaving 13 bases between the germline ends.

The genes are TRBV28 and TRBJ2-1, with 10 bases lining up with TRBD2. After removal of 3 bases from V and 9 bases from J, the junction contained 11 bases not matched to a gene. Germline CDR1 MDHEN, CDR2 SYDVKM. The CDR3 covers 16 residues. Here the CDR3 reads CASSFYGSSGSREQFF. The CDR3 nucleotides are TGTGCCAGCAGTTTTTACGGGTCTAGCGGGAGTCGTGAGCAGTTCTTC.

As regards this clone: The DNA is left out, because the CDR3 cannot be placed on it with certainty; the CDR3 is given as TCRdb lists it. This chain connects TRBV11-2 to TRBJ2-4; TRBD1, as called in the table, went unchecked against the DNA. The length of the CDR3 is 15 amino acids, counting both ends. Germline CDR1 reads SGHAT; CDR2 reads FQNNGV. This chain's CDR3 is CASSLGFGQGARRDF.